This TCR beta chain was profiled in a study of human T cells and chemical hapten exposure. Study-wide context: Epicutaneous patch tests delivered 0.01% DPC to the upper back, with evaluation at 6 days.

The V and J ends lost 1 base and 4 bases respectively, with 14 bases between them. CDR3 length: 16 amino acids. Germline V gene lookup returns CDR1 DFQATT and CDR2 SNEGSKA (reference sequence). TCRdb passed the RACE reads through MiXCR, listing each CDR3 protein once. Of more than 55,000 distinct CDR3 sequences listed, 9.8% are singletons. This clonotype was detected ten times or more. Its specificity is not known. General study results and limits: DPC sensitization produced no change in TCRs with frequency above 1 in 1000. Positively correlated with patch test score were the counts of PT1 expanded TCRs. Alopecia in all donors means immunity may differ from healthy individuals.

Regarding time point: patch test 1, 2 weeks after DPC sensitization. Treatment noted: therapeutic diphenylcyclopropenone sensitization with weekly scalp DPC. V is TRBV20-1 and J is TRBJ2-6, with D tentatively TRBD2 (5 bases). Sequences were derived from whole blood, sampled in connection with sensitization to the hapten diphenylcyclopropenone (DPC). This clonotype was sampled from a woman in her thirties or forties with alopecia areata. Some clones in this sample may be carry-over from other donors' samples. The CDR3 DNA follows: TGCAGTGCTAGAGTAGGAGGAGTTGCGGGGGCCAACGTCCTGACTTTC. Protein product: CSARVGGVAGANVLTF.